This is a list of T cell receptor beta chains from one sample in a study of control samples from healthy donors and cancer patients. Method: immunoSEQ multiplex PCR; TCRdb's copy keeps in-frame clones and lacks some. This sample has 190,000 or so clones, with about 93% found just once. The sequenced sample consisted of blood. The receptors originated from a man aged 18 to 30 in good health. The CDR3 runs from the conserved cysteine through the conserved F or W. The order of the fields is clone size, J gene, V gene, CDR3 protein. Clone size is not always given. Where it is, it says once, few, many or a class for expanded clones.

>-|TRBJ2-2|TRBV25-1
CASSDQGPNTGELFF
>-|TRBJ2-1|TRBV29-1
CSVGSFSYNEQFF
>-|TRBJ2-1|TRBV7-3
CASSLTSGEDEQFF
>-|TRBJ1-5|TRBV19
CASSGQSRSIQPQHF
>-|TRBJ2-7|TRBV10-3
CAISDDVPDYEQYF
>-|TRBJ1-2|TRBV27
CASTPGQGYGYTF
>-|TRBJ1-4|TRBV2
CASRGGTINEKLFF
>-|TRBJ2-7|TRBV29-1
CSVYLPESYEQYF
>-|TRBJ2-3|TRBV5-4
CASSGGLQGGTDTQYF
>-|TRBJ2-3|TRBV7-3
CASSATRTSTDTQYF
>-|TRBJ1-3|TRBV29-1
CSVLWTGAGNTIYF
>-|TRBJ2-1|TRBV5-1
CASRQTSGGAREQFF
>-|TRBJ1-6|TRBV11-2
CASSKTGGRNSPLHF
>-|TRBJ2-3|TRBV7-3
CASSSKAGPDTQYF
>-|TRBJ1-2|TRBV30
CAWSVKDYHGYTF
>-|TRBJ1-6|TRBV27
CASSPYRGTGEAPLHF
>-|TRBJ2-5|TRBV6-1
CASSDLLTGGWTQYF
>-|TRBJ1-2|TRBV7-3
CASSSGQGAKGYTF
>-|TRBJ2-7|TRBV10-3
CAIRTSGGAYEQYF
>once|TRBJ1-2|TRBV5-6
CASSSNRGYTF
>-|TRBJ2-7|TRBV28
CASRRTGANEQYF
>once|TRBJ1-4|TRBV28
CASSLNWTLRNEKLFF
>-|TRBJ2-2|TRBV2
CASSDSPGDTGELFF
>-|TRBJ2-2|TRBV5-1
CASSLGPTGELFF
>-|TRBJ2-7|TRBV28
CASSAPPGGGGYEQYF
>-|TRBJ1-4|TRBV4-1
CASSQESWTNEKLFF
>-|TRBJ2-3|TRBV6-1
CASSEGQGADTQYF
>-|TRBJ2-2|TRBV5-4
CASSLGINTGELFF
>once|TRBJ2-1|TRBV6-4
CASSNEGQGARNEQFF
>-|TRBJ1-5|TRBV19
CASRAGEGQPQHF